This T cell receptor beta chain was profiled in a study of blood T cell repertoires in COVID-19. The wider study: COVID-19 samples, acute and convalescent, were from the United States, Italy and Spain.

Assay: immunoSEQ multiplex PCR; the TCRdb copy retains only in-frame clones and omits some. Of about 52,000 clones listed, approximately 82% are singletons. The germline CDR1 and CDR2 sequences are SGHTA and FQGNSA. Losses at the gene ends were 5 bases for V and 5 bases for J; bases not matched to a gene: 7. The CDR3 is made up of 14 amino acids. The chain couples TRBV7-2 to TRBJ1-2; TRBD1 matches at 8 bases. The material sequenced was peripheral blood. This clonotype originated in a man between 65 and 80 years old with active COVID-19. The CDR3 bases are TGTGCCAGCAGCGCCCGCAGGGGGCCGTATGGCTACACCTTC. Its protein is CASSARRGPYGYTF.